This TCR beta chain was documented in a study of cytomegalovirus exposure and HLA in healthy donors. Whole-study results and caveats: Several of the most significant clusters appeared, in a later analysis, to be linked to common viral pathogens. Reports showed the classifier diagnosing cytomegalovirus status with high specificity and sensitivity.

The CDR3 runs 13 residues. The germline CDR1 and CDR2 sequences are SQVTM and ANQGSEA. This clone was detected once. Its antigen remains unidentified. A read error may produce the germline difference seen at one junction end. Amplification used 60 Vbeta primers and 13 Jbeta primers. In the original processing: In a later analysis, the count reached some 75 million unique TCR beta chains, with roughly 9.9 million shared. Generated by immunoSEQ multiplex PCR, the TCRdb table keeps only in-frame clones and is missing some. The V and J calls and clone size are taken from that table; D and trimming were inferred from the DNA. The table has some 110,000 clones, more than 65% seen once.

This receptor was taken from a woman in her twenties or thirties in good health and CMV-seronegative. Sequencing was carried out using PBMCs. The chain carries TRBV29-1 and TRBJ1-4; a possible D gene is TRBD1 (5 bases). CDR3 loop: CSVEAQGREKLFF. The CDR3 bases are TGCAGCGTGGAAGCCCAGGGTCGGGAAAAACTGTTTTTT.